The 30 T cell receptor beta chains below were found in one sample sequenced in a study of cytomegalovirus exposure and HLA in healthy donors. PCR used 60 Vbeta primers and 13 Jbeta primers. Using immunoSEQ multiplex PCR, the repertoire was profiled, and TCRdb retains in-frame clones only, with some absent. This repertoire shows roughly 100,000 clones, more than 60% found once; its top ten account for approximately 5.1%. The source material was PBMCs. These receptors were collected from a male donor in good health and CMV-seronegative.

V is TRBV6-5 and J is TRBJ1-3, with D possibly being TRBD1 (6 bases). Germline V gene lookup returns CDR1 MNHEY and CDR2 SVGAGI. The CDR3 has 14 residues. Trimming shortened V by 8 bases and J by 0 bases, and 11 bases separated the two germline ends. Here the CDR3 DNA reads TGTGCCAGCGGACAGACCTACTCTGGAAACACCATATATTTT. Protein: CASGQTYSGNTIYF.

The rearrangement links TRBV6-6 to TRBJ1-4; unclear D gene. The germline V gene encodes CDR1 MNHNY and CDR2 SVGAGI (reference sequence). This CDR3 region has 13 residues. V lost 6 bases to trimming and J lost 8 bases, with 13 bases between them. CDR3 amino acids: CASSRLTTEKLFF. The DNA for the CDR3 is TGTGCCAGCAGCCGACTGACCACGGAAAAACTGTTTTTT.

This clone was recorded a few times. The chain combines TRBV19 with TRBJ2-5; no reliable D call. Trimming shortened V by 0 bases and J by 6 bases, and 11 bases separated the two germline ends. Germline V CDR1 and CDR2: LNHDA, SQIVND (reference sequence). The length of the CDR3 is 14 residues. The CDR3 loop is CASSIDHAQKTQYF. The CDR3 DNA is TGTGCCAGTAGTATAGATCACGCTCAGAAGACCCAGTACTTC.

The chain uses TRBV2 and TRBJ2-5; TRBD2 agrees at 13 bases. The J segment lost 5 bases and the V segment lost 3 bases, leaving 9 bases of the junction unmatched. The CDR3 sequence is 17 residues long. CDR1 is SNHLY, CDR2 FYNNEI, per germline. CDR3 amino acids: CASSETSGRTYFETQYF. CDR3 DNA: TGTGCCAGCAGTGAGACTAGCGGGAGGACCTACTTTGAGACCCAGTACTTC.

The V and J genes are TRBV7-3 and TRBJ2-6; D unresolved. Germline CDR1 reads SGHTA; CDR2 reads FQGTGA. V was pared by 5 bases and J by 0 bases, with 5 bases between. CDR3 length equals 14 residues. CDR3 DNA sequence: TGTGCCAGCAGCCCCCTCTCTGGGGCCAACGTCCTGACTTTC. Translation: CASSPLSGANVLTF.

V gene TRBV30 combines with J gene TRBJ2-7; 7 bases fit TRBD1. Germline V lookup: CDR1 GTSNPN, CDR2 SVGIG (reference sequence). This CDR3 has 13 residues. The V gene end was trimmed by 3 bases and the J gene end by 5 bases; junction bases not matched to a gene: 7. This chain's CDR3 is CAWSLDRDNEQYF. CDR3 nucleotides: TGTGCCTGGAGCCTAGACAGGGACAACGAGCAGTACTTC.

The rearrangement uses TRBV28 and TRBJ2-5; 7 bases are a match to TRBD1. V gave up 6 bases and J gave up 8 bases; unmatched junction bases: 12. This CDR3 is 14 amino acids long. CDR1 is MDHEN and CDR2 is SYDVKM in the germline V gene. This chain's CDR3 is CASSSDRVRGTQYF. The CDR3, as DNA: TGTGCCAGCAGCTCTGACAGGGTCCGAGGCACCCAGTACTTC.

The chain is built from TRBV11-2 and TRBJ2-5, with D perhaps TRBD1 (5 bases). Germline V gene sequence: CDR1 SGHAT, CDR2 FQNNGV. V was cut by 6 bases and J by 3 bases, with 14 bases left in between. The CDR3 consists of 14 residues. The CDR3 DNA follows: TGTGCCAGCAGTTATAATAGGGGTAAAGAGACCCAGTACTTC. Translated: CASSYNRGKETQYF. The full variable domain, in which reference TRBV11-2 and TRBJ2-5 provide the parts outside the CDR3, is EAGVAQSPRYKIIEKRQSVAFWCNPISGHATLYWYQQILGQGPKLLIQFQNNGVVDDSQLPKDRFSAERLKGVDSTLKIQPAKLEDSAVYLCASSYNRGKETQYFGPGTRLLVL.

Concerning this clone: Other DNA sequences of this sample code for an identical CDR3. V is TRBV5-1 and J is TRBJ2-5; TRBD1 aligns across 8 bases. V gave up 4 bases and J gave up 2 bases; unmatched junction bases: 4. CDR1 SGHRS and CDR2 YFSETQ come from the germline V gene. This CDR3 is built from 14 residues. The CDR3 sequence: CASSPGTGQETQYF. The DNA for the CDR3 is TGCGCCAGCAGCCCCGGGACAGGTCAAGAGACCCAGTACTTC.

The count of this clone is one. The V call is TRBV19, the J call TRBJ2-1, with 12 bases matching TRBD2. V dropped 4 bases and J dropped 10; count of bases not matched to a gene: 11. This CDR3 comprises 16 residues. Germline V gene data show CDR1 as LNHDA and CDR2 as SQIVND (reference sequence). In DNA, the CDR3 is TGTGCCAGTAGTAGACAAACGACTAGCGGGAGAGGGGAGCAGTTCTTC. Its translation: CASSRQTTSGRGEQFF.

This chain uses TRBV5-1 with TRBJ2-2, with D maybe TRBD1 (6 bases). CDR1 SGHRS and CDR2 YFSETQ come from the germline V gene. The V end lost 1 base, the J end lost 5 bases, and 12 bases lay between the germline ends. The CDR3 consists of 15 residues. CDR3 sequence reads: CASSLLQGRTGELFF. CDR3 bases: TGCGCCAGCAGCTTGCTTCAGGGGCGGACCGGGGAGCTGTTTTTT.

The chain links TRBV11-1 to TRBJ2-7, with TRBD2 matching 8 bases. Germline CDR1 SGHAT, CDR2 FQDESV (reference sequence). After removal of 5 bases from V and 9 bases from J, the junction contained 6 bases not matched to a gene. The CDR3 contains 12 residues. CDR3 DNA sequence: TGTGCCAGCAGCCACTCCGGGACTAGGCAGTACTTC. It encodes CASSHSGTRQYF. Variable domain in full (rest from reference TRBV11-1 and TRBJ2-7): EAEVAQSPRYKITEKSQAVAFWCDPISGHATLYWYRQILGQGPELLVQFQDESVVDDSQLPKDRFSAERLKGVDSTLKIQPAELGDSAMYLCASSHSGTRQYFGPGTRLTVT.

The rearrangement uses TRBV9 and TRBJ2-3; 13 positions match TRBD2. Per the germline V gene, CDR1 is SGDLS and CDR2 is YYNGEE. This CDR3 contains 16 residues. V lost 5 bases to trimming and J lost 2 bases; unmatched junction nucleotides: 5. This CDR3 is CASSRTSGRVTDTQYF. The DNA for the CDR3 is TGTGCCAGCAGTCGCACTAGCGGGAGGGTCACAGATACGCAGTATTTT.

J is TRBJ1-1 and V is TRBV4-1; 8 nucleotides match TRBD1. Per germline, CDR1 MGHRA and CDR2 YSYEKL. V lost 1 base and J lost 2; bases outside the gene matches: 6. The CDR3 is made up of 16 amino acids. The CDR3: CASSQGGGTGNTEAFF. The CDR3 region has the DNA TGCGCCAGCAGCCAAGGGGGCGGGACAGGAAACACTGAAGCTTTCTTT.

This clone appeared a single time. The rearrangement joins TRBV30 to TRBJ1-5; possibly TRBD1 for D (5 bases). The CDR3 length is 13 residues. Germline loops: CDR1 GTSNPN, CDR2 SVGIG (reference sequence). Trimming removed 2 bases at V and 3 bases at J, with 8 bases between. The CDR3 nucleotides are TGTGCCTGGAGTCTAGGGGACAATCAGCCCCAGCATTTT. Translation: CAWSLGDNQPQHF.

Comment on this clone: The conserved final phenylalanine or tryptophan is absent from the CDR3, which likely points to a read error. No DNA is shown, since the ends of the CDR3 on it are uncertain; the CDR3 is the one TCRdb lists. The chain links TRBV7-9 to TRBJ1-2; no DNA check was done on the table's D call, TRBD1. A total of 12 residues make up the CDR3, ends included. Looked up from germline, CDR1 is SEHNR and CDR2 is FQNEAQ (reference sequence). The CDR3 here is CASRLDRETLSL.

This clone occurred a few times. The V and J genes are TRBV9 and TRBJ2-1, with TRBD1 identical over 7 bases. The germline V gene has CDR1 SGDLS and CDR2 YYNGEE. There are 14 residues in the CDR3. The J segment lost 7 bases and the V segment lost 0 bases, leaving 4 bases of the junction unmatched. The CDR3 nucleotides read TGTGCCAGCAGCGTAGTAGGGGGCGGGAATGAGCAGTTCTTC. It translates to CASSVVGGGNEQFF.

This clone has only a few counts. The chain has TRBV27 and TRBJ2-7; TRBD1 might be the D (6 bases). V lost 7 bases, J lost 3 bases, and 19 bases lay in between. CDR1 and CDR2 (germline): MNHEY, SMNVEV (reference sequence). CDR3 length equals 15 residues. CDR3 DNA sequence: TGTGCCAGCACCCTAGAGTGGAAGGGGGACTACGAGCAGTACTTC. This sequence encodes CASTLEWKGDYEQYF.

This chain joins TRBV18 and TRBJ2-7; TRBD1 matches 7 bases. With 6 bases clipped from V and 4 bases from J, the junction kept 9 bases outside the gene matches. The CDR3 is 14 residues long. CDR1 KGHSH and CDR2 LQKENI come from the germline V gene. The CDR3 is CASSLGQVRYEQYF. The CDR3 nucleotides read TGTGCCAGCTCCTTAGGACAGGTTCGGTACGAGCAGTACTTC.

The genes are TRBV28 and TRBJ1-5, with D tentatively TRBD1 (6 bases). CDR3 length equals 12 residues. V was trimmed by 6 bases and J by 7 bases, leaving 10 bases between them. Germline CDR1 and CDR2: MDHEN and SYDVKM. This CDR3 is CASRTGLQPQHF. CDR3 bases: TGTGCCAGCAGAACAGGGTTACAGCCCCAGCATTTT.

In this sample, this clone turned up a few times. The V call is TRBV29-1, the J call TRBJ2-5, with a weak D call TRBD1 (6 bases). Germline V CDR1 and CDR2: SQVTM, ANQGSEA. Trimming took off 6 bases at V and 4 bases at J, with 15 bases between the two ends. The CDR3 is made up of 13 amino acids. The CDR3 here is CSVRTELRETQYF. CDR3 DNA: TGCAGCGTCCGGACAGAACTACGAGAGACCCAGTACTTC. Full variable domain (outside the CDR3, taken from reference TRBV29-1 and TRBJ2-5): SAVISQKPSRDICQRGTSLTIQCQVDSQVTMMFWYRQQPGQSLTLIATANQGSEATYESGFVIDKFPISRPNLTFSTLTVSNMSPEDSSIYLCSVRTELRETQYFGPGTRLLVL.

V usage is TRBV14 and J usage is TRBJ1-2, with D perhaps matching TRBD1 (5 bases). The ends were cut back, 4 bases at V and 8 bases at J, with 17 bases in the middle. Germline V CDR1 and CDR2: SGHDN, FVKESK. The CDR3 is made up of 14 amino acids. CDR3 amino acids: CASSRRQIEEGYTF. For the CDR3, the DNA is TGTGCCAGCAGCCGACGACAGATAGAAGAGGGCTACACCTTC. The variable domain in full, with the rest retrieved from reference TRBV14 and TRBJ1-2, is EAGVTQFPSHSVIEKGQTVTLRCDPISGHDNLYWYRRVMGKEIKFLLHFVKESKQDESGMPNNRFLAERTGGTYSTLKVQPAELEDSGVYFCASSRRQIEEGYTFGSGTRLTVV.

This clone appeared a single time. V usage is TRBV20-1 and J usage is TRBJ1-2; D is uncertain. Trimming shortened V by 5 bases and J by 8 bases, and 12 bases separated the two germline ends. The CDR3 runs to 11 residues. Per the germline V gene, CDR1 is DFQATT and CDR2 is SNEGSKA (reference sequence). The CDR3 loop reads CSAGNGNGYTF. CDR3 nucleotides: TGCAGTGCTGGGAACGGGAACGGCTACACCTTC.

The chain joins TRBV6-5 to TRBJ1-3; tentatively, D is TRBD1 (6 bases). The length of the CDR3 is 15 residues. Trimming took 2 bases from V and 4 from J, leaving 12 bases between them. Germline CDR1 reads MNHEY; CDR2 reads SVGAGI. The CDR3 DNA reads TGTGCCAGCAGTTACCTCGGGACACCAGGAAACACCATATATTTT. Protein sequence: CASSYLGTPGNTIYF.

This clone has only a few counts. The chain is built from TRBV11-3 and TRBJ2-7, with 8 bases that match TRBD1. The V gene's germline CDR1 is SGHNT and CDR2 YENEEA. J lost 5 bases, V lost 2 bases, and 8 bases had no gene match. The CDR3 has 15 amino acids. The DNA for the CDR3 is TGTGCCAGCAGCTTAACGAAGACAGGGGAAAACGAGCAGTACTTC. This gives the protein CASSLTKTGENEQYF. The full variable domain, in which reference TRBV11-3 and TRBJ2-7 provide the parts outside the CDR3, is EAGVVQSPRYKIIEKKQPVAFWCNPISGHNTLYWYLQNLGQGPELLIRYENEEAVDDSQLPKDRFSAERLKGVDSTLKIQPAELGDSAVYLCASSLTKTGENEQYFGPGTRLTVT.

The rearrangement uses TRBV15 and TRBJ2-1; 7 nucleotides agree with TRBD1. Germline V gives CDR1 LNHNV, CDR2 YYDKDF (reference sequence). This CDR3 is 16 amino acids long. J lost 9 bases, V lost 0 bases, and 11 bases had no gene match. The CDR3 sequence: CATSRERTGRASEQFF. The CDR3 bases are TGTGCCACCAGCAGAGAAAGGACAGGCAGGGCGAGTGAGCAGTTCTTC.

The V and J genes are TRBV27 and TRBJ1-4, with D possibly TRBD1 on 6 matching bases. Trimming stripped 10 bases from V and 5 bases from J, with 14 bases between. The CDR3 is 13 amino acids. Germline V gene lookup returns CDR1 MNHEY and CDR2 SMNVEV (reference sequence). The chain's CDR3 is CATSDRPNEKLFF. In nucleotides, the CDR3 is TGTGCCACATCGGACAGACCGAATGAAAAACTGTTTTTT.

The V and J genes are TRBV5-4 and TRBJ2-1, with D tentatively TRBD1 (6 bases). CDR1 is SGHNT, CDR2 YYREEE, per germline (reference sequence). Trimming removed 6 bases from V and 1 base from J, with 8 bases in between. The length of the CDR3 is 13 residues. For the CDR3, the DNA is TGTGCCAGCACCGGACAGTCCTACAATGAGCAGTTCTTC. Translation gives CASTGQSYNEQFF.

The V gene is TRBV15, the J gene TRBJ2-3; 9 nucleotides line up with TRBD2. V was clipped by 0 bases and J by 2 bases; unmatched bases: 6. The CDR3 is 17 residues long. CDR1 is LNHNV and CDR2 is YYDKDF in the germline V gene (reference sequence). The CDR3 sequence: CATSRDVAGGYTDTQYF. CDR3 DNA: TGTGCCACCAGCAGAGACGTGGCGGGAGGGTACACAGATACGCAGTATTTT.

This chain links TRBV5-6 with TRBJ2-7, with 7 bases fitting TRBD2. The germline CDR1 and CDR2 sequences are SGHDT and YYEEEE. The CDR3 covers 15 residues. V was pared by 1 base and J by 3 bases, with 7 bases of the junction left unmatched. DNA of the CDR3: TGTGCCAGCAGCTTGAGCTGGGGCGGGGGCTACGAGCAGTACTTC. Protein product: CASSLSWGGGYEQYF.